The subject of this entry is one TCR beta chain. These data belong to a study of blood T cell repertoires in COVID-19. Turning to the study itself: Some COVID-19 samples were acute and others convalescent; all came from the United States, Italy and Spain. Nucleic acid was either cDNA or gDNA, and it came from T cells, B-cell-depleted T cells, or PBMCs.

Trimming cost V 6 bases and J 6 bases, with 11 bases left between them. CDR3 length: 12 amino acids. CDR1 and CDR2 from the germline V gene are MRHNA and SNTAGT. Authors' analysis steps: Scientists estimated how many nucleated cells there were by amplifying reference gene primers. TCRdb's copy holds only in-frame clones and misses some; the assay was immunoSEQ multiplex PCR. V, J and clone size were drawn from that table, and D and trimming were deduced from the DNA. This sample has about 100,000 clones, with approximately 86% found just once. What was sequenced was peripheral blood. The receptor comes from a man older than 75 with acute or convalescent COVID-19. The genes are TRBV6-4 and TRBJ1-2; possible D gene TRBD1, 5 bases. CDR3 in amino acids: CASSRGGNGYTF. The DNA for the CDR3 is TGTGCCAGCAGCCGGGGCGGGAATGGCTACACCTTC.